These 18 T cell receptor beta chains were all obtained from the same sample, sequenced in a study of vaccination and CD4 T cells after COVID-19. MiXCR, applied by TCRdb to the PCR reads, yields one record per CDR3 protein. Of more than 35,000 distinct CDR3 sequences in the sample, more than 30% were seen once. Described time point: late sampling 161 to 241 days after vaccination in a few convalescent patients. This specimen was CD4+ T cells from blood, taken about 7 months after SARS-CoV-2 vaccination. The receptors shown here come from a human donor who had recovered from COVID-19.

This clonotype was observed at least ten times. The gene calls are TRBV27 and TRBJ1-5; D uncertain. Trimming stripped 6 bases from V and 6 bases from J, with 9 bases between. CDR1 and CDR2 (germline): MNHEY, SMNVEV (reference sequence). The CDR3 has 12 residues. CDR3 nucleotides: TGTGCCAGCAGCCGATGGGGTCAGCCCCAGCATTTT. Encoded protein: CASSRWGQPQHF.

There are a few counts of this clonotype. J is TRBJ2-7 and V is TRBV28; 8 nucleotides line up with TRBD2. The CDR3 consists of 15 residues. V trimming: 8 bases; J trimming: 2 bases; junction bases outside the gene matches: 11. The germline V gene has CDR1 MDHEN and CDR2 SYDVKM. DNA of the CDR3: TGTGCCAGCGGGCCTAGGGGACTAGGGGCCTACGAGCAGTACTTC. The encoded protein is CASGPRGLGAYEQYF.

V and J are TRBV7-2 and TRBJ1-1, with 9 nucleotides matching TRBD1. The junction had 9 bases not matched to a gene; V was cut back by 5 bases and J by 8 bases. CDR3 size: 14 residues. The V gene's germline CDR1 is SGHTA and CDR2 FQGNSA. CDR3 DNA sequence: TGTGCCAGCAGCCATGGGGGACAGGGATCGGAAGCTTTCTTT. Translating it yields CASSHGGQGSEAFF.

CDR3 DNA sequence: TGTGCCAGCCAGGGGGTCCGGTCCCCCCAGCATTTT. It yields the protein CASQGVRSPQHF. The chain is built from TRBV28 and TRBJ1-5, with TRBD1 matching 7 bases. The germline V gene has CDR1 MDHEN and CDR2 SYDVKM. The CDR3 length is 12 residues. The V gene end was trimmed by 8 bases and the J gene end by 10 bases; junction bases not matched to a gene: 8.

This clonotype showed up just a few times. The gene calls are TRBV20-1 and TRBJ2-2; TRBD2 matches at 9 bases. The V gene end was trimmed by 0 bases and the J gene end by 5 bases; junction bases not matched to a gene: 4. The CDR3 has 15 residues. Germline CDR1 is DFQATT and CDR2 is SNEGSKA (reference sequence). The CDR3 nucleotides are TGCAGTGCTAGAGAAGGCGGGAGGGGTACCGGGGAGCTGTTTTTT. Protein product: CSAREGGRGTGELFF.

In this sample, this clonotype turned up a few times. The chain employs TRBV7-8 and TRBJ2-1, with D uncertain. The CDR3 sequence is 13 residues long. Deletions cut 0 bases from V and 5 bases from J, with 5 bases between. Germline CDR1 and CDR2: SGHVS and FQNEAQ. CDR3 DNA sequence: TGTGCCAGCAGCTTAGCGGCGGACAATGAGCAGTTCTTC. As protein: CASSLAADNEQFF.

This sequence joins TRBV27 and TRBJ2-7; 10 bases match TRBD2. CDR1 is MNHEY, CDR2 SMNVEV, per germline (reference sequence). The V segment lost 3 bases and the J segment 6 bases; nucleotides outside the gene matches: 5. The CDR3 contains 14 residues. The CDR3, as DNA: TGTGCCAGCAGTTTCCGACTAGCGGGTGGCGAGCAGTACTTC. It codes for CASSFRLAGGEQYF.

This clonotype turned up a few times. CDR3 residues: CATKQSDTQYF. CDR3 nucleotides: TGTGCCACAAAACAGAGTGATACGCAGTATTTT. The chain has TRBV24-1 and TRBJ2-3; D uncertain. From germline, CDR1 is KGHDR and CDR2 SFDVKD. V lost 10 bases to trimming and J lost 6 bases, with 10 bases between them. This CDR3 has 11 residues.

V gene TRBV7-9 combines with J gene TRBJ2-1; 9 nucleotides align to TRBD2. The V segment lost 0 bases and the J segment 9 bases; nucleotides outside the gene matches: 12. Germline CDR1 is SEHNR and CDR2 is FQNEAQ (reference sequence). This CDR3 comprises 17 residues. CDR3: CASSLAFAGLALGEQFF. Written as DNA, the CDR3 is TGTGCCAGCAGCTTAGCATTCGCGGGACTAGCTCTAGGTGAGCAGTTCTTC.

This clonotype came up a few times. The V gene is TRBV6-2 or TRBV6-3, the J gene TRBJ1-5; 7 nucleotides agree with TRBD1. This CDR3 is built from 15 residues. CDR1 is MNHEY, CDR2 SVGEGT, per germline. V shed 6 bases and J 4 bases; nucleotides not matched to a gene: 9. This chain's CDR3 is CASSGGGTANQPQHF. Here the CDR3 DNA reads TGTGCCAGCAGCGGGGGTGGGACAGCTAATCAGCCCCAGCATTTT.

The chain has TRBV20-1 and TRBJ1-1; D not resolved. This CDR3 is built from 13 residues. Germline assignment: CDR1 DFQATT and CDR2 SNEGSKA (reference sequence). V dropped 6 bases and J dropped 4 bases, with 15 bases sitting between them. The CDR3 region has the DNA TGCAGTGCCACCGATAGAGGGCCCACTGAAGCTTTCTTT. Residues: CSATDRGPTEAFF.

In its sample, this clonotype was seen a few times. The chain recombines TRBV20-1 with TRBJ2-7; no clear D gene. Trimming removed 6 bases from V and 6 bases from J, with 12 bases in between. Germline CDR1 DFQATT, CDR2 SNEGSKA (reference sequence). The CDR3 has 11 amino acids. CDR3 protein: CSASIALEQYF. The CDR3 DNA follows: TGCAGTGCAAGTATAGCTCTCGAGCAGTACTTC.

Note on this clonotype: A read error may produce the germline difference seen at one junction end. The chain uses TRBV7-6 and TRBJ2-2; a possible D gene is TRBD2 (5 bases). The CDR3 contains 13 residues. CDR1 and CDR2 from the germline V gene are SGHVS and FNYEAQ. The CDR3 bases are TGTGCTAGCAGCGGAACCAACACCGGGGAGCTGTTTTTT. Translation gives CASSGTNTGELFF. The full variable domain, in which reference TRBV7-6 and TRBJ2-2 provide the parts outside the CDR3, is GAGVSQSPRYKVTKRGQDVALRCDPISGHVSLYWYRQALGQGPEFLTYFNYEAQQDKSGLPNDRFSAERPEGSISTLTIQRTEQRDSAMYRCASSGTNTGELFFGEGSRLTVL.

The table lists this clonotype with a few counts. The V and J genes are TRBV6-2 or TRBV6-3 and TRBJ1-2; D remains ambiguous. This CDR3 has 12 amino acids. Trimming stripped 2 bases from V and 4 bases from J, with 5 bases between. Germline loops: CDR1 MNHEY, CDR2 SVGEGT. CDR3 region: CASSYGSYGYTF. The CDR3 nucleotides read TGTGCCAGCAGTTACGGCAGCTATGGCTACACCTTC.

This chain connects TRBV6-2 or TRBV6-3 to TRBJ2-2; 7 nucleotides agree with TRBD2. Unmatched junction bases numbered 4, after V lost 2 bases and J lost 4 bases. The CDR3 contains 15 residues. CDR1 and CDR2 (germline): MNHEY, SVGEGT. This CDR3 is CASSYGGDFTGELFF. The CDR3 region has the DNA TGTGCCAGCAGTTACGGGGGGGACTTCACCGGGGAGCTGTTTTTT.

J is TRBJ2-6 and V is TRBV7-9; D not resolved. This CDR3 spans 20 amino acids. V lost 5 bases to trimming and J lost 4 bases, with 27 bases between them. CDR1 is SEHNR and CDR2 is FQNEAQ in the germline V gene (reference sequence). CDR3 nucleotide sequence: TGTGCCAGCAGCCCGTCATCTCTCCCGGCCCGCTCTTACGGGGCCAACGTCCTGACTTTC. Encoded protein: CASSPSSLPARSYGANVLTF.

This sequence joins TRBV5-4 and TRBJ2-1, with D maybe TRBD2 (6 bases). The CDR3 is 14 residues long. From germline, CDR1 is SGHNT and CDR2 YYREEE (reference sequence). Trimming took 1 base from V and 5 from J, leaving 10 bases between them. The CDR3: CASSLTSLDNEQFF. The CDR3, as DNA: TGTGCCAGCAGCTTGACTAGCCTAGACAATGAGCAGTTCTTC.

V gene TRBV20-1 combines with J gene TRBJ2-7; the D is unclear. The CDR3 is made up of 15 amino acids. V was cut by 2 bases and J by 0 bases, with 14 bases left in between. The V gene's germline CDR1 is DFQATT and CDR2 SNEGSKA (reference sequence). CDR3: CSARKGEHSSYEQYF. DNA of the CDR3: TGCAGTGCTAGAAAAGGTGAGCACAGCTCCTACGAGCAGTACTTC.